These 16 T cell receptor beta chains were all obtained from the same sample, sequenced in a study of cytomegalovirus exposure and HLA in healthy donors. It was with 60 Vbeta and 13 Jbeta primers that the PCR ran. The repertoire was sequenced with immunoSEQ multiplex PCR; TCRdb's copy has only in-frame clones and lacks some. The table records around 170,000 clones, roughly 79% of them present only once. Sequencing was done on a sample of PBMCs. These receptors were taken from a woman aged 40 to 50 in good health and CMV-seropositive.

CDR3 nucleotide sequence: TGTGCCAGCAGGGCAGGTCTGAGCACTGAAGCTTTCTTT. Translating gives CASRAGLSTEAFF. This chain uses TRBV2 with TRBJ1-1; D unresolved. CDR1 is SNHLY, CDR2 FYNNEI, per germline. The V end lost 6 bases, the J end lost 4 bases, and 12 bases lay between the germline ends. This CDR3 is 13 amino acids long.

The J gene is TRBJ2-7, the V gene TRBV27; TRBD2 might be the D (6 bases). The CDR3 runs 12 residues. The V end lost 6 bases, the J end lost 6 bases, and 12 bases lay between the germline ends. The V gene's germline CDR1 is MNHEY and CDR2 SMNVEV (reference sequence). CDR3: CASRSLAFEQYF. CDR3 DNA: TGTGCCAGCAGGAGTCTAGCGTTCGAGCAGTACTTC.

This clone was counted between two and nine times. The genes are TRBV29-1 and TRBJ1-4, with D perhaps matching TRBD1 (5 bases). V was clipped by 5 bases and J by 8 bases, with 15 bases between them. The CDR3 is 13 amino acids. Germline CDR1 and CDR2: SQVTM and ANQGSEA. The CDR3 sequence: CSVRAGTVEKLFF. The CDR3 nucleotides are TGCAGCGTTAGGGCGGGGACTGTCGAAAAACTGTTTTTT.

The chain couples TRBV2 to TRBJ2-1, with D perhaps matching TRBD2 (5 bases). This CDR3 contains 11 residues. Germline loops: CDR1 SNHLY, CDR2 FYNNEI. With 7 bases removed from V and 10 bases from J, the gap between germline ends came to 11 bases. CDR3 DNA sequence: TGTGCCAGCACGGAGGTTGGGGAGCAGTTCTTC. Translation gives CASTEVGEQFF.

This clone was seen a handful of times. The gene calls are TRBV30 and TRBJ1-1; D is possibly TRBD1 (5 bases). Germline assignment: CDR1 GTSNPN and CDR2 SVGIG (reference sequence). This CDR3 comprises 16 residues. The V end lost 1 base, the J end lost 6 bases, and 21 bases lay between the germline ends. CDR3 sequence (DNA): TGTGCCTGGAGTGACTGGGGCGGGCGGGGGATCCCTGAAGCTTTCTTT. This codes for CAWSDWGGRGIPEAFF.

V and J are TRBV30 and TRBJ2-2, with 10 bases aligning to TRBD2. The germline V gene has CDR1 GTSNPN and CDR2 SVGIG (reference sequence). This CDR3 spans 18 amino acids. V trimming: 0 bases; J trimming: 4 bases; junction bases outside the gene matches: 11. The CDR3 sequence: CAWSVAASGGKVTGELFF. In nucleotides, the CDR3 is TGTGCCTGGAGTGTCGCGGCTAGCGGGGGAAAGGTCACCGGGGAGCTGTTTTTT. Supplemented by reference TRBV30 and TRBJ2-2, the full variable domain reads SQTIHQWPATLVQPVGSPLSLECTVEGTSNPNLYWYRQAAGRGLQLLFYSVGIGQISSEVPQNLSASRPQDRQFILSSKKLLLSDSGFYLCAWSVAASGGKVTGELFFGEGSRLTVL.

J is TRBJ1-5 and V is TRBV4-3, with 10 bases aligning to TRBD1. V was pared by 4 bases and J by 5 bases, with 5 bases of the junction left unmatched. Germline V gives CDR1 LGHNA, CDR2 YSLEER. This CDR3 comprises 15 residues. In nucleotides, the CDR3 is TGCGCCAGCAGCCGAGACAGGGGGCGCGATCAGCCCCAGCATTTT. Protein: CASSRDRGRDQPQHF.

This clone was counted a few times. The rearrangement links TRBV13 to TRBJ2-2; a weak D match, TRBD1 (5 bases). V was shortened by 4 bases and J by 2 bases, with 14 bases between the two germline ends. In germline, CDR1 is PRHDT, CDR2 FYEKMQ (reference sequence). The CDR3 has 16 amino acids. The CDR3 spells CASSSRQSSNTGELFF. The DNA for the CDR3 is TGTGCCAGCAGCTCACGACAGTCCAGCAACACCGGGGAGCTGTTTTTT.

This chain joins TRBV6-1 and TRBJ2-1; TRBD2 might be the D (5 bases). The CDR3 covers 14 residues. Trimming took 1 base from V and 8 from J, leaving 12 bases between them. Germline CDR1 reads MNHNS; CDR2 reads SASEGT. In DNA, the CDR3 is TGTGCCAGCAGTGAAGGTCTAGCCCGGGATGAGCAGTTCTTC. This sequence encodes CASSEGLARDEQFF.

This clone turned up a few times. This rearrangement joins TRBV28 to TRBJ2-5, with 12 nucleotides matching TRBD2. The CDR3 is 13 amino acids. Germline V gene lookup returns CDR1 MDHEN and CDR2 SYDVKM. V shed 4 bases and J 11 bases; nucleotides not matched to a gene: 5. The CDR3 bases are TGTGCCAGCAGTTCCGATCTAGCGGGGGGGCAGTACTTC. Translation gives CASSSDLAGGQYF.

The chain employs TRBV6-6 and TRBJ1-2; 8 positions agree with TRBD1. This CDR3 spans 13 amino acids. From germline, CDR1 is MNHNY and CDR2 SVGAGI (reference sequence). The V gene end was trimmed by 6 bases and the J gene end by 8 bases; junction bases not matched to a gene: 8. The CDR3 here is CASRRTGTDGYTF. Here the CDR3 DNA reads TGTGCCAGCAGAAGGACAGGGACAGACGGCTACACCTTC.

As for this clone: At one end the junction does not follow the germline gene, possibly because of a read error. The same CDR3 is also encoded by other DNA sequences in this sample. The chain combines TRBV15 with TRBJ1-1; perhaps TRBD1 as D (5 bases). The germline V gene has CDR1 LNHNV and CDR2 YYDKDF (reference sequence). The CDR3 is 16 residues long. The CDR3 DNA reads TGCGCCACCAGCCCCAGCACGTGGACATTACCCACTGAAGCTTTCTTT. Amino acids: CATSPSTWTLPTEAFF.

The J gene is TRBJ1-1, the V gene TRBV7-8; D is perhaps TRBD1 (5 bases). The germline V gene encodes CDR1 SGHVS and CDR2 FQNEAQ. The CDR3 spans 13 residues. Trimming took 5 bases from V and 1 from J, leaving 8 bases between them. CDR3 protein: CASSPDTNTEAFF. The DNA of the CDR3 is TGTGCCAGCAGCCCGGACACGAACACTGAAGCTTTCTTT.

This clone was counted once. V is TRBV5-4 and J is TRBJ2-6; no clear D gene. V shed 3 bases and J shed 5 bases, with 15 bases lying between them. Germline loops: CDR1 SGHNT, CDR2 YYREEE (reference sequence). This CDR3 comprises 16 residues. The CDR3 region has the DNA TGTGCCAGCAGCTCGAGGCGCACAACTAGGGCCAACGTCCTGACTTTC. Its protein product is CASSSRRTTRANVLTF.

The chain is built from TRBV28 and TRBJ1-6; D not resolved. Germline V lookup: CDR1 MDHEN, CDR2 SYDVKM. V lost 7 bases and J 16 bases, leaving 17 bases between the germline ends. This CDR3 region has 12 residues. The CDR3 is CASKRIDTILHF. Written as DNA, the CDR3 is TGTGCCAGCAAACGAATAGACACGATTCTCCACTTT.

J is TRBJ2-1 and V is TRBV18, with 7 bases fitting TRBD1. Germline V gives CDR1 KGHSH, CDR2 LQKENI. The J segment lost 0 bases and the V segment lost 5 bases, leaving 7 bases of the junction unmatched. CDR3 length: 16 residues. CDR3 residues: CASSFSGDSSYNEQFF. The CDR3 DNA reads TGTGCCAGCTCATTTTCTGGGGACAGCTCCTACAATGAGCAGTTCTTC.